Following are 4 T cell receptor beta chains from one sample sequenced in a study of blood T cell repertoires in COVID-19 (dated by TCRdb to 2020 to 2022). The method behind the library was the immunoSEQ multiplex PCR assay. In TCRdb, the immuneACCESS table is reduced to in-frame sequences with V and J assigned. These tables do not hold every clone; where another copy was compared, an unresolved V gene accounts for under half, and the others remain unexplained. The sample table contains 250,000 or so clones; only one count was recorded for around 91% of them. The ten largest make up approximately 2.3% of the sample. What was sequenced was peripheral blood. The receptors were sampled from a woman in her sixties or seventies with COVID-19, enrolled during active disease.

The chain employs TRBV7-2 and TRBJ2-2, with TRBD1 matching over 7 bases. The germline gives CDR1 SGHTA, CDR2 FQGNSA. Trimming took 5 bases from V and 4 from J; bases not matched to a gene: 7. CDR3 length: 15 residues. DNA of the CDR3: TGTGCCAGCAGCCCCCAGGGGGTCGTCACCGGGGAGCTGTTTTTT. It yields the protein CASSPQGVVTGELFF.

The chain has TRBV10-3 and TRBJ1-5; 7 bases match TRBD1. The CDR3 is 16 residues long. Germline assignment: CDR1 ENHRY and CDR2 SYGVKD. The trim removed 6 bases at V and 6 bases at J, leaving 14 bases unmatched. The CDR3: CAISAAGQRGIQPQHF. CDR3 sequence (DNA): TGTGCCATCAGCGCCGCGGGACAGCGTGGGATTCAGCCCCAGCATTTT.

This chain connects TRBV7-9 to TRBJ1-3, with a possible D match to TRBD1 (5 bases). V lost 5 bases to trimming and J lost 2 bases, with 13 bases between them. CDR1 is SEHNR, CDR2 FQNEAQ, per germline (reference sequence). The CDR3 is 15 amino acids. This CDR3 reads CASSRSRVPGNTIYF. The CDR3 coding sequence is TGTGCCAGCAGCCGTAGCAGGGTCCCTGGAAACACCATATATTTT.

The V gene is TRBV2, the J gene TRBJ1-4; D unresolved. Germline-derived CDR1 and CDR2 are SNHLY and FYNNEI. Trimming removed 0 bases at V and 7 bases at J, with 12 bases between. This CDR3 is 15 amino acids long. The CDR3 DNA reads TGTGCCAGCAGTGAAGCGGGGAGGGAGGGTGAAAAACTGTTTTTT. Its translation: CASSEAGREGEKLFF.